This T cell receptor (beta chain) was documented in a study of CD8 T cell repertoires and HIV-1 epitope variants. Broader study findings: Only beta chains were identified, marking proliferation to antigen, not function.

The CDR3 has 13 amino acids. The germline V gene has CDR1 SGHTA and CDR2 FQGNSA. Trimming left V 1 base short and J 9 bases short, with 11 bases between. Clones were read by immunoSEQ multiplex PCR, and TCRdb kept only the in-frame ones, dropping some. Counted here are fewer than 7,500 clones, 60% to 75% occurring once; the ten biggest clones make up approximately 40%. A word on this clone: Its target is not known.

This TCR derives from a male donor with HIV. The chain employs TRBV7-2 and TRBJ2-3; perhaps D is TRBD1 or TRBD2 (5 bases each). Sequences were obtained from cultured CD8+ T cells derived from PBMCs. Here the CDR3 DNA reads TGTGCCAGCAGCTTAGACGGGGCCCAGACGCAGTATTTT. The encoded protein is CASSLDGAQTQYF.